A single sample gave rise to the 4 T cell receptor beta chains below, sequenced in a study of T-cell reconstitution after alpha-beta-depleted transplantation in children. TCRbeta library preparation incorporated unique molecular identifiers. TCRdb re-analysed the PCR reads in MiXCR, keeping a single row per CDR3 protein. The data contain roughly 400,000 distinct CDR3 sequences, approximately 42% of them singletons. The specimen was PBMCs, collected before TCRalphabeta/CD19-depleted stem cell transplant. The receptors were sampled from a girl aged 2 to 9 with aplastic anemia, due to receive a stem cell transplant.

This clonotype showed up just a few times. The chain uses TRBV30 and TRBJ2-7; D not resolved. V lost 0 bases and J lost 2, with 5 bases in between. Germline V gene lookup returns CDR1 GTSNPN and CDR2 SVGIG (reference sequence). This CDR3 spans 12 amino acids. This CDR3 is CAWSVGTYEQYF. CDR3 DNA sequence: TGTGCCTGGAGTGTAGGAACCTACGAGCAGTACTTC.

The chain joins TRBV10-3 to TRBJ2-7, with no clear D. The V end was cut by 8 bases, the J end by 0 bases, with 8 bases between. The CDR3 totals 12 residues. CDR1 ENHRY and CDR2 SYGVKD come from the germline V gene. CDR3 nucleotides: TGTGCCATCCAGGTGAGCTCCTACGAGCAGTACTTC. It yields the protein CAIQVSSYEQYF.

The rearrangement joins TRBV20-1 to TRBJ2-3; 12 bases are shared with TRBD2. The J segment lost 2 bases and the V segment lost 7 bases, leaving 7 bases of the junction unmatched. The CDR3 is 15 residues long. CDR1 DFQATT and CDR2 SNEGSKA come from the germline V gene (reference sequence). CDR3: CSGLAGAGVTDTQYF. The CDR3, as DNA: TGCAGTGGACTAGCGGGAGCGGGGGTCACAGATACGCAGTATTTT.

The chain combines TRBV12-3 or TRBV12-4 with TRBJ2-7; D might be TRBD1 or TRBD2, each matching 5 bases. CDR3 length: 15 residues. The V end was cut by 0 bases, the J end by 3 bases, with 12 bases between. As DNA, the CDR3 is TGTGCCAGCAGTTTAGCGCGGTGGGACGGCTACGAGCAGTACTTC. Encoded protein: CASSLARWDGYEQYF.